Following are 21 T cell receptor beta chains from one sample sequenced in a study of cytomegalovirus exposure and HLA in healthy donors. Measured with immunoSEQ multiplex PCR; TCRdb has only the in-frame clones, and not every one. Of 250,000 to 350,000 clones listed, 87% were seen once; the top ten hold approximately 1%. Material for sequencing was PBMCs. The origin of the receptors is a woman aged 30 to 39 in good health and CMV-seropositive.

The chain carries TRBV4-3 and TRBJ1-2; D gene uncertain. CDR3 size: 13 residues. Germline lookup yields CDR1 LGHNA and CDR2 YSLEER. Trimming removed 0 bases at V and 0 bases at J, with 2 bases between. The CDR3 bases are TGCGCCAGCAGCCAAGAACCTAACTATGGCTACACCTTC. It translates to CASSQEPNYGYTF.

The J gene is TRBJ2-1, the V gene TRBV15; no reliable D call. The CDR3 runs 13 residues. Germline values: CDR1 LNHNV, CDR2 YYDKDF (reference sequence). Trimming cost V 8 bases and J 4 bases, with 12 bases left between them. Written as DNA, the CDR3 is TGTGCCACCTGGGCAGGCGAATACAATGAGCAGTTCTTC. This translates into CATWAGEYNEQFF.

The V and J genes are TRBV2 and TRBJ2-2; D may be TRBD1 or TRBD2 (5 bases each). Germline assignment: CDR1 SNHLY and CDR2 FYNNEI. Trimming left V 10 bases short and J 5 bases short, with 17 bases between. The CDR3 has 14 amino acids. The CDR3 here is CAIIPGRPTGELFF. DNA for the CDR3: TGTGCCATAATCCCGGGACGGCCGACCGGGGAGCTGTTTTTT.

This CDR3 is CASSWRRDRGIFNYGYTF. CDR3 DNA sequence: TGTGCCAGCAGTTGGAGACGGGACAGGGGAATTTTTAACTATGGCTACACCTTC. The rearrangement links TRBV27 to TRBJ1-2; 10 bases are shared with TRBD1. The CDR3 has 18 amino acids. Germline CDR1 and CDR2: MNHEY and SMNVEV (reference sequence). V was pared by 4 bases and J by 1 base, with 12 bases of the junction left unmatched.

V and J are TRBV6-6 and TRBJ2-7; 8 bases fit TRBD1. CDR3 length: 15 amino acids. Germline-derived CDR1 and CDR2 are MNHNY and SVGAGI (reference sequence). Losses at the gene ends were 1 base for V and 2 bases for J; bases not matched to a gene: 4. In nucleotides, the CDR3 is TGTGCCAGCAGTTACTTGACAGGGGCCCCCTACGAGCAGTACTTC. Protein product: CASSYLTGAPYEQYF.

The rearrangement uses TRBV4-1 and TRBJ2-3; D may be TRBD2 (5 bases). The ends were cut back, 5 bases at V and 3 bases at J, with 9 bases in the middle. CDR3 size: 13 residues. Germline loops: CDR1 MGHRA, CDR2 YSYEKL. The CDR3, as DNA: TGCGCCAGCAGCATGAGGGAGACAGATACGCAGTATTTT. It specifies CASSMRETDTQYF.

The J gene is TRBJ1-5, the V gene TRBV28; possibly TRBD1 for D (6 bases). Germline V gives CDR1 MDHEN, CDR2 SYDVKM. The germline V and J ends were trimmed by 3 bases and 0 bases, with 9 bases remaining between them. The CDR3 consists of 15 residues. CDR3 amino acids: CASSLGTYSNQPQHF. CDR3 DNA sequence: TGTGCCAGCAGTTTGGGGACATATAGCAATCAGCCCCAGCATTTT.

This clone was observed a single time. The rearrangement uses TRBV29-1 and TRBJ2-3; 13 bases line up with TRBD2. The CDR3 runs to 14 residues. The V gene's germline CDR1 is SQVTM and CDR2 ANQGSEA. Trimming cost V 7 bases and J 4 bases; bases outside gene matches: 5. CDR3 sequence: CSATSGGAADTQYF. The CDR3 nucleotides read TGCAGCGCTACTAGCGGGGGGGCTGCAGATACGCAGTATTTT.

The CDR3, as DNA: TGTGCCTGGAGTGTAGGGGATCTGAGGGGAGAGACCCAGTACTTC. Amino acids: CAWSVGDLRGETQYF. The V call is TRBV30, the J call TRBJ2-5, with D perhaps assigned TRBD1 or TRBD2 (5 bases each). This CDR3 has 15 amino acids. Germline CDR1 reads GTSNPN; CDR2 reads SVGIG (reference sequence). Trimming stripped 0 bases from V and 4 bases from J, with 15 bases between.

This clone was counted a single time. The chain carries TRBV6-5 and TRBJ1-4, with D perhaps TRBD1 (5 bases). Between the trimmed V and J ends, which lost 11 bases and 4 bases, there was a span of 11 bases. Germline V gene sequence: CDR1 MNHEY, CDR2 SVGAGI. The CDR3 runs 12 residues. The CDR3 loop reads CAAGRDNEKLFF. CDR3 coding DNA: TGTGCCGCCGGCAGGGATAATGAAAAACTGTTTTTT.

This chain connects TRBV10-3 to TRBJ2-5, with TRBD1 matching 9 bases. Germline CDR1 and CDR2: ENHRY and SYGVKD. CDR3 length: 15 residues. J gave up 2 bases and V 6 bases, and 7 bases lay outside the gene matches. CDR3 loop: CAIRGTGRSQETQYF. The CDR3 DNA is TGTGCCATCAGGGGGACAGGGCGTTCACAAGAGACCCAGTACTTC.

This rearrangement joins TRBV27 to TRBJ1-4, with TRBD1 as a possible D gene (5 bases). This CDR3 spans 15 amino acids. Per the germline V gene, CDR1 is MNHEY and CDR2 is SMNVEV (reference sequence). Trimming shortened V by 6 bases and J by 4 bases, and 15 bases separated the two germline ends. CDR3: CASRQSGRINEKLFF. As DNA, the CDR3 is TGTGCCAGCAGACAATCGGGACGGATTAATGAAAAACTGTTTTTT.

The gene calls are TRBV28 and TRBJ2-3; maybe TRBD1 (5 bases). The CDR3 has 15 residues. Trimming pared 3 bases from V and 0 bases from J, leaving 10 bases between. Looked up from germline, CDR1 is MDHEN and CDR2 is SYDVKM. CDR3 in amino acids: CASSFAGSSTDTQYF. Here the CDR3 DNA reads TGTGCCAGCAGTTTCGCAGGGTCTAGCACAGATACGCAGTATTTT.

J is TRBJ2-7 and V is TRBV11-3; 7 nucleotides agree with TRBD2. The trim removed 2 bases at V and 6 bases at J, leaving 4 bases unmatched. CDR3 length: 13 residues. CDR1 SGHNT and CDR2 YENEEA come from the germline V gene. CDR3 sequence: CASSLRGEGEQYF. In DNA form, the CDR3 reads TGTGCCAGCAGCTTACGAGGGGAGGGCGAGCAGTACTTC.

The J gene is TRBJ2-7, the V gene TRBV10-3; D might be TRBD2 (5 bases). V was shortened by 5 bases and J by 6 bases, with 20 bases between the two germline ends. The CDR3 loop spans 15 amino acids. Germline V CDR1 and CDR2: ENHRY, SYGVKD. Here the CDR3 DNA reads TGTGCCATCAGTTCTTGTCTTGGGAGAGATTGCGAGCAGTACTTC. Translated, it gives CAISSCLGRDCEQYF.

The J gene is TRBJ2-7, the V gene TRBV6-5; possible D gene TRBD2, 5 bases. Germline loops: CDR1 MNHEY, CDR2 SVGAGI. This CDR3 comprises 12 residues. The V end lost 7 bases, the J end lost 5 bases, and 12 bases lay between the germline ends. CDR3 DNA: TGTGCCAGCATCTCGGGAACGGACGAGCAGTACTTC. This gives the protein CASISGTDEQYF.

The chain is built from TRBV2 and TRBJ1-3, with D perhaps matching TRBD1 (5 bases). V lost 7 bases and J 1 base, leaving 14 bases between the germline ends. The CDR3 extends over 15 amino acids. Looked up from germline, CDR1 is SNHLY and CDR2 is FYNNEI. The CDR3 is CASMRGEHSGNTIYF. CDR3 sequence (DNA): TGTGCCAGCATGAGAGGGGAGCATTCTGGAAACACCATATATTTT.

The V gene is TRBV9, the J gene TRBJ2-1, with 10 nucleotides matching TRBD1. CDR1 and CDR2 from the germline V gene are SGDLS and YYNGEE. This CDR3 is built from 16 residues. Trimming cost V 4 bases and J 0 bases; bases outside gene matches: 4. The CDR3 spells CASSTDRGNSYNEQFF. CDR3 coding DNA: TGTGCCAGCAGCACGGACAGGGGGAACTCCTACAATGAGCAGTTCTTC. The full variable domain, its missing parts supplied by reference TRBV9 and TRBJ2-1, is DSGVTQTPKHLITATGQRVTLRCSPRSGDLSVYWYQQSLDQGLQFLIQYYNGEERAKGNILERFSAQQFPDLHSELNLSSLELGDSALYFCASSTDRGNSYNEQFFGPGTRLTVL.

The rearrangement uses TRBV7-9 and TRBJ2-1; 12 bases align to TRBD2. Per the germline V gene, CDR1 is SEHNR and CDR2 is FQNEAQ (reference sequence). J was trimmed by 4 bases and V by 4 bases; bases with no gene match: 5. The CDR3 extends over 16 amino acids. In DNA, the CDR3 is TGTGCCAGCAGCTATCTAGCGGGGGGGCCTTACAATGAGCAGTTCTTC. Its translation: CASSYLAGGPYNEQFF.

The chain carries TRBV7-8 and TRBJ1-5, with unresolved D. Germline CDR1 is SGHVS and CDR2 is FQNEAQ. V was cut by 1 base and J by 6 bases, with 7 bases left in between. The CDR3 spans 13 residues. CDR3 bases: TGTGCCAGCAGCTTAGTATCCGGTCAGCCCCAGCATTTT. This encodes CASSLVSGQPQHF.

The chain carries TRBV9 and TRBJ1-1, with 7 bases identical to TRBD1. Germline V CDR1 and CDR2: SGDLS, YYNGEE. After removal of 4 bases from V and 1 base from J, the junction contained 7 bases not matched to a gene. The length of the CDR3 is 15 residues. Here the CDR3 reads CASSPLTGQNTEAFF. The CDR3 bases are TGTGCCAGCAGCCCGTTGACAGGGCAGAACACTGAAGCTTTCTTT.